These 10 T cell receptor beta chains share one sample of origin, sequenced in a study of blood T cell repertoires in COVID-19. Libraries were prepared by immunoSEQ multiplex PCR; TCRdb keeps only in-frame clonotypes and omits some of them. The data show under 250,000 clones, about 92% seen once. Sequenced: peripheral blood. Receptor source: a young man with acute or convalescent COVID-19.

J is TRBJ1-2 and V is TRBV6-5; D possibly corresponds to TRBD1 (5 bases). The V gene's germline CDR1 is MNHEY and CDR2 SVGAGI. The CDR3 extends over 15 amino acids. The ends were cut back, 6 bases at V and 1 base at J, with 15 bases in the middle. The CDR3 DNA is TGTGCCAGCAGCTACGACAGATCCCGTAACTATGGCTACACCTTC. It codes for CASSYDRSRNYGYTF.

The chain uses TRBV4-1 and TRBJ1-2, with TRBD1 matching over 9 bases. Germline values: CDR1 MGHRA, CDR2 YSYEKL. The V segment lost 1 base and the J segment 3 bases; nucleotides outside the gene matches: 12. The CDR3 is 18 amino acids. CDR3 residues: CASSQVLSRDREDYGYTF. The DNA for the CDR3 is TGCGCCAGCAGCCAAGTACTGAGTCGGGACAGGGAAGACTATGGCTACACCTTC.

The DNA for the CDR3 is TGCGCCAGCAGCTCGGTGGGGCACGGCTATGGCTACACCTTC. Translating gives CASSSVGHGYGYTF. J is TRBJ1-2 and V is TRBV5-1; D is perhaps TRBD1 (5 bases). Germline V gene data show CDR1 as SGHRS and CDR2 as YFSETQ. V lost 3 bases and J 4 bases, leaving 13 bases between the germline ends. The CDR3 extends over 14 amino acids.

The chain couples TRBV30 to TRBJ2-3; 14 bases match TRBD2. Trimming took 3 bases from V and 8 from J; bases not matched to a gene: 16. The CDR3 runs to 18 residues. CDR1 is GTSNPN, CDR2 SVGIG, per germline (reference sequence). DNA for the CDR3: TGTGCCTGGAGGGGAAGCGGGACTAGCGGGGGCCCTATTCTTACGCAGTATTTT. Encoded protein: CAWRGSGTSGGPILTQYF.

The CDR3 nucleotides are TGCGCCAGCAGCCAAACGGACAGCCTCTCCTACGAGCAGTACTTC. It is translated as CASSQTDSLSYEQYF. The chain links TRBV4-1 to TRBJ2-7, with D possibly TRBD1 on 6 matching bases. CDR3 length: 15 residues. V lost 2 bases and J lost 0, with 11 bases in between. Germline V lookup: CDR1 MGHRA, CDR2 YSYEKL.

The chain couples TRBV2 to TRBJ2-5, with D perhaps TRBD2 (6 bases). This CDR3 comprises 15 residues. CDR1 SNHLY and CDR2 FYNNEI come from the germline V gene. V was clipped by 4 bases and J by 0 bases, with 12 bases between them. CDR3 in DNA: TGTGCCAGCAGTGTCCGTCGGGACTACCAAGAGACCCAGTACTTC. Its translation: CASSVRRDYQETQYF.

The V and J genes are TRBV28 and TRBJ1-1; D may be TRBD1 (5 bases). The CDR3 runs 14 residues. The V gene lost 6 bases and the J gene lost 1 base, with 12 bases spanning the gap. Germline V gene data show CDR1 as MDHEN and CDR2 as SYDVKM. The CDR3 loop is CASRGGTGNTEAFF. Written as DNA, the CDR3 is TGTGCCAGCAGGGGCGGGACGGGGAACACTGAAGCTTTCTTT.

The chain uses TRBV3-1 (or the pseudogene TRBV3-2) and TRBJ2-7, with 8 bases matching TRBD2. The V gene end was trimmed by 8 bases and the J gene end by 2 bases; junction bases not matched to a gene: 5. The CDR3 spans 13 residues. Germline lookup yields CDR1 LGHDT and CDR2 YNNKEL (reference sequence). For the CDR3, the DNA is TGTGCCAGCTGTAGCGGGGTTACCTACGAGCAGTACTTC. Translating it yields CASCSGVTYEQYF.

The rearrangement links TRBV25-1 to TRBJ1-1; D ambiguous. V shed 2 bases and J shed 1 base, with 5 bases lying between them. Germline V CDR1 and CDR2: MGHDK, SYGVNS. CDR3 length equals 13 residues. CDR3: CASSERGNTEAFF. DNA of the CDR3: TGTGCCAGCAGTGAACGGGGGAACACTGAAGCTTTCTTT. Based on the CDR3 plus reference TRBV25-1 and TRBJ1-1, the full variable domain is EADIYQTPRYLVIGTGKKITLECSQTMGHDKMYWYQQDPGMELHLIHYSYGVNSTEKGDLSSESTVSRIRTEHFPLTLESARPSHTSQYLCASSERGNTEAFFGQGTRLTVV.

This sequence joins TRBV7-3 and TRBJ2-1; 8 positions match TRBD2. This CDR3 is 16 amino acids long. The germline gives CDR1 SGHTA, CDR2 FQGTGA. With 5 bases clipped from V and 0 bases from J, the junction kept 6 bases outside the gene matches. CDR3 amino acids: CASSTKRGPSYNEQFF. The CDR3 DNA sequence: TGTGCCAGCAGCACGAAGCGGGGGCCCTCCTACAATGAGCAGTTCTTC.